One T cell receptor (beta chain) is described in this entry. This entry comes from a study of blood T cell repertoires in COVID-19. Looking at the study overall: From T cells, B-cell-depleted T cells, or PBMCs came the material, which was cDNA or gDNA.

The authors' processing: Nucleated cell counts were estimated from reference gene primer amplification. Data came from immunoSEQ multiplex PCR; TCRdb stores just in-frame clones and leaves some out. That table supplies the V and J calls and clone size; D and trimming were determined from the DNA. The repertoire holds roughly 100,000 clones, about four fifths seen once, with around 4% in the top ten. The CDR3 runs 16 residues. The TCR sequence derives from a human donor in a cohort sampled during active COVID-19. Sequencing was done on a sample of peripheral blood. The chain carries TRBV21-1 and TRBJ2-4; TRBD2, as called in the table, went unchecked against the DNA. TRBV21-1 is an annotated pseudogene. CDR3 sequence (DNA): TGTGCCAGCAGCGTTCGACTCGGGGTAGCCAAAAACATTCAGTACTTC. Its protein product is CASSVRLGVAKNIQYF.